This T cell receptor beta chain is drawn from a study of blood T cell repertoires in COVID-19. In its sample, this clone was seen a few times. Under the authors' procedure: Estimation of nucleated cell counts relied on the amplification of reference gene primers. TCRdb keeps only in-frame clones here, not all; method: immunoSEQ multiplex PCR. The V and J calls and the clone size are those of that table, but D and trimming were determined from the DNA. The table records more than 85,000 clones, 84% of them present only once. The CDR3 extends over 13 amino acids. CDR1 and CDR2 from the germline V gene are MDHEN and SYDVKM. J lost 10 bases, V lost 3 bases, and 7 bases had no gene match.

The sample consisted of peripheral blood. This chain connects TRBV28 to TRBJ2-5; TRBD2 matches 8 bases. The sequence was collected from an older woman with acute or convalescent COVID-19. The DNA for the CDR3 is TGTGCCAGCAGTTTTTTGAGCGGGGGTGGCCAGTACTTC. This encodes CASSFLSGGGQYF.